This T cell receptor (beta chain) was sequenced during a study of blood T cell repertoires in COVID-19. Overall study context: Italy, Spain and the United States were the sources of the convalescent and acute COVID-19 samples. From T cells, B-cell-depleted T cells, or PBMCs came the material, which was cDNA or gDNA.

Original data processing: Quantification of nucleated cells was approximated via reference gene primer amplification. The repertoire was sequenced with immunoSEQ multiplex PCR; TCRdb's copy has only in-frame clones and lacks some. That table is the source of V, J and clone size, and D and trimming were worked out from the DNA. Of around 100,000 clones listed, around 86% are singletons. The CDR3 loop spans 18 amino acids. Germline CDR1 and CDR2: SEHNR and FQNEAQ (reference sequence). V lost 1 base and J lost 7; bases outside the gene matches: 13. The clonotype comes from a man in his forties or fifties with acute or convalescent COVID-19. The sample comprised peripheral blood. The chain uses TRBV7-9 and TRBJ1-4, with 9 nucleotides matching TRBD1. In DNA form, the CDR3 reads TGTGCCAGCAGCTTAGTAAAGTCGGGGGACAGGGACCTTGAAAAACTGTTTTTT. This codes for CASSLVKSGDRDLEKLFF.